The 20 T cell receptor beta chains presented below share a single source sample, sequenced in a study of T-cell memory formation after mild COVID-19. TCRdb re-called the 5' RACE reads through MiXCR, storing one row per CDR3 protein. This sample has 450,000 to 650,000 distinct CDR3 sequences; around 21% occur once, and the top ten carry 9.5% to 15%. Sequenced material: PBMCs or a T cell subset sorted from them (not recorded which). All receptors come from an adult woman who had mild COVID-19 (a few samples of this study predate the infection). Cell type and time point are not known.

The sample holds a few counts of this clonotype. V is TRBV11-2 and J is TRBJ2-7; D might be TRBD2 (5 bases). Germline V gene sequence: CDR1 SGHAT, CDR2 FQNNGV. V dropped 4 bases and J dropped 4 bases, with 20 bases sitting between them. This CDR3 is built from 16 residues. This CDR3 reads CASSSVGGSIRYEQYF. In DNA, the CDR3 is TGTGCCAGCAGCTCCGTCGGCGGGTCTATTCGGTACGAGCAGTACTTC. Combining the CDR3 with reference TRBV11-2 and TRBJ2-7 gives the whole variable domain EAGVAQSPRYKIIEKRQSVAFWCNPISGHATLYWYQQILGQGPKLLIQFQNNGVVDDSQLPKDRFSAERLKGVDSTLKIQPAKLEDSAVYLCASSSVGGSIRYEQYFGPGTRLTVT.

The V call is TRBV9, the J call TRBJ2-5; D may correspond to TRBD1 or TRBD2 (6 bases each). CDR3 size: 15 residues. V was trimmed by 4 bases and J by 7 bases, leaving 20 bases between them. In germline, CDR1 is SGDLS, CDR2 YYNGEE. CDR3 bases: TGTGCCAGCAGCCCTTATTCGGGGGCCCGGGGGACCCAGTACTTC. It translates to CASSPYSGARGTQYF.

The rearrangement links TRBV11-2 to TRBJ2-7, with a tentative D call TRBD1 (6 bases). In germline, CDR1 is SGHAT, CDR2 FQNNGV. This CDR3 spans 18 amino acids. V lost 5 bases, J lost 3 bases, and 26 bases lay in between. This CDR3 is CASSHYKGSTGSSYEQYF. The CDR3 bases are TGTGCCAGCAGCCATTATAAGGGTTCAACAGGGAGTAGCTACGAGCAGTACTTC.

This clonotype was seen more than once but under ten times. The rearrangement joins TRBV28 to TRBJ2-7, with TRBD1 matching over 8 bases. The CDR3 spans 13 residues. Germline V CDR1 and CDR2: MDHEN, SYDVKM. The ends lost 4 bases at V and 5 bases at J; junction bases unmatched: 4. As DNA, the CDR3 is TGTGCCAGCAGTTCGGGACAGGCCCACGAGCAGTACTTC. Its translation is CASSSGQAHEQYF.

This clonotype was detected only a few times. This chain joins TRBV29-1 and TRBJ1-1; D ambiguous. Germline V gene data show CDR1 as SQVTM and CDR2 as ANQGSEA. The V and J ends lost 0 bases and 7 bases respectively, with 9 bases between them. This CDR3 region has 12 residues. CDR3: CSVEDGGSEAFF. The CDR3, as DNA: TGCAGCGTTGAAGATGGTGGGAGTGAAGCTTTCTTT.

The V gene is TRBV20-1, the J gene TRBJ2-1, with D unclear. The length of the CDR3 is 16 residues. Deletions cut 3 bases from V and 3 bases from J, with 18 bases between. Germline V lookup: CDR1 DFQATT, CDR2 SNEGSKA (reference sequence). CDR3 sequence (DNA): TGCAGTGCTAGTGTAAAGGTCGGCTCTCTCTACAATGAGCAGTTCTTC. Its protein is CSASVKVGSLYNEQFF.

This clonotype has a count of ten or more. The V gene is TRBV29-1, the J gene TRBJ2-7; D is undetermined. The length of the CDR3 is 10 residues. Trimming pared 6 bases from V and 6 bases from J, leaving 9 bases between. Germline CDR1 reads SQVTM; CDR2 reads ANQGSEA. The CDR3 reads CSVADFEQYF. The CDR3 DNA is TGCAGCGTGGCGGATTTCGAGCAGTACTTC.

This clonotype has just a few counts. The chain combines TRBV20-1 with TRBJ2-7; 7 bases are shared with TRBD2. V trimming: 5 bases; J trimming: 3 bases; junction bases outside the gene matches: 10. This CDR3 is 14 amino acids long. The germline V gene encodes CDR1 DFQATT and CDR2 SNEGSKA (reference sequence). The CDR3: CSARIPGGHYEQYF. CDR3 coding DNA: TGCAGTGCTCGTATCCCGGGAGGACACTACGAGCAGTACTTC.

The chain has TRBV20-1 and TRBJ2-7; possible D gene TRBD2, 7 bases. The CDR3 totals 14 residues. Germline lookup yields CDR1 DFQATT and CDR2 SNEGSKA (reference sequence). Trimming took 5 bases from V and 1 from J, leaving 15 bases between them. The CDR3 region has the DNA TGCAGTGCTTGGGGCGGGGGCCCATCCTACGAGCAGTACTTC. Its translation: CSAWGGGPSYEQYF.

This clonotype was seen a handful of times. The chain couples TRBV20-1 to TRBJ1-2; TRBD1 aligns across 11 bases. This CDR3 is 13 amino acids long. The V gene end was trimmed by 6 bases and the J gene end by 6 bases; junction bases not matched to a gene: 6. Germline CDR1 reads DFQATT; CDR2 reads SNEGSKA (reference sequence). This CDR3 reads CSAWTGGGDGYTF. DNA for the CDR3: TGCAGTGCCTGGACAGGGGGCGGCGATGGCTACACCTTC.

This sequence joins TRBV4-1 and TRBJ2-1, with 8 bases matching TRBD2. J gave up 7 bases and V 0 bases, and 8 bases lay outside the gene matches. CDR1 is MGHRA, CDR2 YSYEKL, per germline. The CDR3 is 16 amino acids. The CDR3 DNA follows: TGCGCCAGCAGCCAAGATACAGCGGGAGCGGCAAATGAGCAGTTCTTC. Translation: CASSQDTAGAANEQFF.

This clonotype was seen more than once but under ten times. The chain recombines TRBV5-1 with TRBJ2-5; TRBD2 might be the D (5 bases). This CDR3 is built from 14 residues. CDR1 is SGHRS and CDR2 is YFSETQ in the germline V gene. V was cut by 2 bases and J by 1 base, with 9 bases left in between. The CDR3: CASSFTGSQETQYF. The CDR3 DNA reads TGCGCCAGCAGCTTCACGGGGAGCCAAGAGACCCAGTACTTC.

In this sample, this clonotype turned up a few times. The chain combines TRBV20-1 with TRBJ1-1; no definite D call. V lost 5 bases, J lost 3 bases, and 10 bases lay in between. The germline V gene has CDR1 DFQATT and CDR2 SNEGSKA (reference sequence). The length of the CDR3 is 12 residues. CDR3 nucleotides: TGCAGTGCTTCCGGACCCTACACTGAAGCTTTCTTT. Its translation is CSASGPYTEAFF.

DNA for the CDR3: TGTGCCACCAATAGCGGGAGCGCAGATACGCAGTATTTT. It codes for CATNSGSADTQYF. The chain couples TRBV24-1 to TRBJ2-3, with TRBD2 matching 9 bases. Germline V gene lookup returns CDR1 KGHDR and CDR2 SFDVKD. The junction had 3 bases not matched to a gene; V was cut back by 8 bases and J by 4 bases. The CDR3 contains 13 residues.

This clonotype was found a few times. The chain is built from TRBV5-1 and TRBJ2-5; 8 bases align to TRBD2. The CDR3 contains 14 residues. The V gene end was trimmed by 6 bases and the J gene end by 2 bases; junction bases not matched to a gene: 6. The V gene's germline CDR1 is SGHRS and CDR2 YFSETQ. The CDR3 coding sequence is TGCGCCAGCACCACCCCGGGAGGGCAAGAGACCCAGTACTTC. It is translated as CASTTPGGQETQYF. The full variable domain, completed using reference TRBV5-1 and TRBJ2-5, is KAGVTQTPRYLIKTRGQQVTLSCSPISGHRSVSWYQQTPGQGLQFLFEYFSETQRNKGNFPGRFSGRQFSNSRSEMNVSTLELGDSALYLCASTTPGGQETQYFGPGTRLLVL.

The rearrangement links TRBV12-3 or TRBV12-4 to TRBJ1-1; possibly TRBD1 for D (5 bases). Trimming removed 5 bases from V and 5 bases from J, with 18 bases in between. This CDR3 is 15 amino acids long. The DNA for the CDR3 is TGTGCCAGCAGTCGCTCTGGGGGAGATCCGACTGAAGCTTTCTTT. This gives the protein CASSRSGGDPTEAFF.

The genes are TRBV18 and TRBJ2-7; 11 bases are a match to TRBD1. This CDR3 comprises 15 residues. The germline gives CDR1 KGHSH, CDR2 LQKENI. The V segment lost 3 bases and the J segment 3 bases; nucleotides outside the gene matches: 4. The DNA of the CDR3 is TGTGCCAGCTCACCCGGACAGGGGGCGTACTACGAGCAGTACTTC. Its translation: CASSPGQGAYYEQYF.

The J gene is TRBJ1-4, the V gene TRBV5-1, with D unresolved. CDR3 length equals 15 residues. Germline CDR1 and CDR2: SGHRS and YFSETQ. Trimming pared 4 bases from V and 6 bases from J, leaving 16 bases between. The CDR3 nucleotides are TGCGCCAGCAGCCCCTGGGCGTGGCCGGATGAAAAACTGTTTTTT. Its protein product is CASSPWAWPDEKLFF.

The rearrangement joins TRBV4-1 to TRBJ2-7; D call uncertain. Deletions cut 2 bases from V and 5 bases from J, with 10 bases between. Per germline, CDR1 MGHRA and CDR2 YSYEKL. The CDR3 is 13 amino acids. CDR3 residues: CASSQLGIHEQYF. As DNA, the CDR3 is TGCGCCAGCAGCCAACTAGGGATCCACGAGCAGTACTTC.

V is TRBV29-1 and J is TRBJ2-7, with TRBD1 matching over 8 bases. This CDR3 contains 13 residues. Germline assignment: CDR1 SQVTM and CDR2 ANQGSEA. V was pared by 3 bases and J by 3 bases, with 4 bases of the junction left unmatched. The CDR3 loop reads CSVENRGDYEQYF. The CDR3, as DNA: TGCAGCGTTGAGAACAGGGGGGACTACGAGCAGTACTTC.